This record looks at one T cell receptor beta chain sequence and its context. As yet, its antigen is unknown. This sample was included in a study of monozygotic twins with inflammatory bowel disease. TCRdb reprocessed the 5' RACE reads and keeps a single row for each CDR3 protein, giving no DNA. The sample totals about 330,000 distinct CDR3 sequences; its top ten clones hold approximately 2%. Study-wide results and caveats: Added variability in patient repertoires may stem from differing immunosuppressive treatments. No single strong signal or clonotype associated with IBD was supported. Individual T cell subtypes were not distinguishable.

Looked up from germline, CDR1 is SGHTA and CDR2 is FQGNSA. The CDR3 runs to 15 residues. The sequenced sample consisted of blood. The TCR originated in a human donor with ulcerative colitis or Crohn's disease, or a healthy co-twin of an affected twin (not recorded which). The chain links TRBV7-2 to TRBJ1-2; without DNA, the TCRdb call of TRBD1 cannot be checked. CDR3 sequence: CASSSRDTENYGYTF.